This T cell receptor beta chain was captured in a study of blood T cell repertoires in COVID-19. At the level of the study: Acute and convalescent COVID-19 samples came from the United States, Italy and Spain. Sample material is recorded as cDNA or gDNA derived from T cells, B-cell-depleted T cells, or PBMCs.

Germline V gives CDR1 LNHDA, CDR2 SQIVND (reference sequence). V lost 5 bases to trimming and J lost 2 bases, with 16 bases between them. This CDR3 is 15 amino acids long. Authors' analysis steps: Amplifying reference gene primers gave estimates of nucleated cell counts. Libraries were prepared by immunoSEQ multiplex PCR; TCRdb keeps only in-frame clonotypes and omits some of them. V, J and clone size are those of that table, while D and trimming were read from the DNA. The top ten hold roughly 6.1% of the sample, which has 130,000 to 150,000 clones, over 70% seen once. The origin of this receptor is a man older than 75 with acute or convalescent COVID-19. The chain uses TRBV19 and TRBJ2-7; D may be TRBD1 (6 bases). Material: peripheral blood. Here the CDR3 reads CASSWGQGGTYEQYF. CDR3 bases: TGTGCCAGTAGTTGGGGGCAGGGTGGTACCTACGAGCAGTACTTC.